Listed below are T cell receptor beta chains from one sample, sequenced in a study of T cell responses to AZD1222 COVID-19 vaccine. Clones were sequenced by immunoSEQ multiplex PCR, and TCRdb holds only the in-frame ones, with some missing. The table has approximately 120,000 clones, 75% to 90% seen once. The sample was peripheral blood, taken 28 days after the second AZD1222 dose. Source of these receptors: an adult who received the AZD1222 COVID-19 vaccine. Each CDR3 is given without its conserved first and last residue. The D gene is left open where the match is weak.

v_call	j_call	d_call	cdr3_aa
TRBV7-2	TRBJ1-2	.	ASNEGQTYGYT
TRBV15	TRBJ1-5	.	ATSRGGGDQPQH
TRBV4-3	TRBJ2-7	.	ASSHYDSTDYEQY
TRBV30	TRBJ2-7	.	AWSVHGGLGEQY
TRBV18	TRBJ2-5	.	ASSPALQETQY
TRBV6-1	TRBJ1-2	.	ASSEALSYGYT
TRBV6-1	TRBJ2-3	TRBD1	ASSEADREADTQY
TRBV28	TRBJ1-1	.	ASSLGGNTEAF
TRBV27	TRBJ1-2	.	ASSQEGVNYGYT
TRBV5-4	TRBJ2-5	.	ASSLQQGRGETQY
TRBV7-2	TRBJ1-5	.	ASTPYGGYNQPQH
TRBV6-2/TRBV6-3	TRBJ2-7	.	ASSYGRRSYEQY
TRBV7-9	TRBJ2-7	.	ASSDGRNEQY
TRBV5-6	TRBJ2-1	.	ASSPRAGGSYNEQF
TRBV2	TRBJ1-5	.	ASRDRGTNQPQH
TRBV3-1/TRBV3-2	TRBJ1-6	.	ASSPGTDNNSPLH
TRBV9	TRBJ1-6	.	ASNKDNGLNSPLH
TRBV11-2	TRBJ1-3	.	ASSQGGNTIY
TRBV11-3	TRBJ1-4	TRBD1	ASSSTGGHEKLF
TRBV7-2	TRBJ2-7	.	ASSLSRSSYEQY
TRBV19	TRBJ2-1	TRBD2	ASSTSGGPYNEQF
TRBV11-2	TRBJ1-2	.	ASTTGRLYGYT
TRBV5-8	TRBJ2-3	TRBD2	ASRVTSGVTDTQY
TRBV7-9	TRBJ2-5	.	ASSPPRVRETQY
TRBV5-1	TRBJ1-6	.	ASSVGQGSYNSPLH
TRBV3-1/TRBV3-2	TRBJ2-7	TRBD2	ASSLHLAGAAYEQY
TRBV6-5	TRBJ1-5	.	ASNPRGALNQPQH
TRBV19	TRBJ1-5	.	ASAGGGESNQPQH
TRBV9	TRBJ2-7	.	ASSPSGWSSYEQY